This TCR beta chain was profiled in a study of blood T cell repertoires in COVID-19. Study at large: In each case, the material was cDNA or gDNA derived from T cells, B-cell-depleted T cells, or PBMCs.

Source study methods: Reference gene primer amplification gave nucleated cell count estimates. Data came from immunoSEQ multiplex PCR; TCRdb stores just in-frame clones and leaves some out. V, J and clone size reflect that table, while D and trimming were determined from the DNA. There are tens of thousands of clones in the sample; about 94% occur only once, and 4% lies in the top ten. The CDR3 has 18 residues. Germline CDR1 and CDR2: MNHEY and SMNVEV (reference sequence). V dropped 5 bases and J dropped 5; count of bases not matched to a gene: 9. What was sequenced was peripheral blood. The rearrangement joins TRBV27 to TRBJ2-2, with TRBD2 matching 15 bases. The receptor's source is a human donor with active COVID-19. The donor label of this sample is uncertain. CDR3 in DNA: TGTGCCAGCAGTCTCGGGACTAGCGGGGGGAGGGGGACCGGGGAGCTGTTTTTT. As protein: CASSLGTSGGRGTGELFF.